A single sample is the source of the 19 T cell receptor beta chains below, sequenced in a study of cytomegalovirus exposure and HLA in healthy donors. Use of 60 Vbeta and 13 Jbeta primers characterized the PCR. Clones were read by immunoSEQ multiplex PCR, and TCRdb kept only the in-frame ones, dropping some. The data hold around 100,000 clones, with 70% observed a single time. Source material: PBMCs. Source of these receptors: a man aged 40-50 years in good health and CMV-seropositive.

The V gene is TRBV19, the J gene TRBJ2-7, with 13 bases identical to TRBD2. There are 13 residues in the CDR3. The V segment lost 9 bases and the J segment 3 bases; nucleotides outside the gene matches: 2. Germline CDR1 reads LNHDA; CDR2 reads SQIVND (reference sequence). CDR3 DNA sequence: TGTGCCAGCCGGACTAGCGGGAGCTACGAGCAGTACTTC. It codes for CASRTSGSYEQYF. Complete variable domain (other parts from reference TRBV19 and TRBJ2-7): DGGITQSPKYLFRKEGQNVTLSCEQNLNHDAMYWYRQDPGQGLRLIYYSQIVNDFQKGDIAEGYSVSREKKESFPLTVTSAQKNPTAFYLCASRTSGSYEQYFGPGTRLTVT.

This chain uses TRBV6-1 with TRBJ2-5; possibly TRBD1 for D (6 bases). The J call may be wrong; the DNA end is better matched by TRBJ2-7. This CDR3 is built from 13 residues. The germline V gene encodes CDR1 MNHNS and CDR2 SASEGT. This CDR3 reads CASRTDSSYEQYF. The CDR3 DNA sequence: TGTGCCAGCAGGACGGACAGCTCCTACGAGCAGTACTTC.

The chain links TRBV7-9 to TRBJ2-3; 8 bases agree with TRBD1. Germline CDR1 reads SEHNR; CDR2 reads FQNEAQ (reference sequence). This CDR3 region has 12 residues. V shed 5 bases, J shed 10 bases, and the junction held 5 bases outside the gene matches. The CDR3 DNA reads as TGTGCCAGCAGCATAGGACAGGGAGCGCAGTATTTT. It encodes CASSIGQGAQYF.

The chain is built from TRBV5-8 and TRBJ2-2, with D tentatively TRBD2 (7 bases). Germline CDR1 and CDR2: SGHTS and YDEGEE. The ends were cut back, 10 bases at V and 6 bases at J, with 16 bases in the middle. This CDR3 is built from 13 residues. The CDR3 reads CARIAGAPGELFF. The CDR3 nucleotides are TGTGCCCGCATTGCGGGGGCGCCCGGGGAGCTGTTTTTT.

This chain uses TRBV27 with TRBJ1-3, with D perhaps TRBD1 (5 bases). Germline values: CDR1 MNHEY, CDR2 SMNVEV (reference sequence). The CDR3 has 14 amino acids. V lost 3 bases and J lost 4, with 10 bases in between. CDR3 region: CASSFGGIGNTIYF. CDR3 coding DNA: TGTGCCAGCAGTTTCGGGGGAATAGGAAACACCATATATTTT.

The rearrangement links TRBV11-2 to TRBJ2-5; possible D gene TRBD2, 7 bases. V shed 5 bases and J shed 7 bases, with 11 bases lying between them. There are 12 residues in the CDR3. Per germline, CDR1 SGHAT and CDR2 FQNNGV. CDR3: CASSEGGATQYF. DNA of the CDR3: TGTGCCAGCAGCGAAGGGGGGGCGACCCAGTACTTC.

The V call is TRBV6-5, the J call TRBJ2-7; D possibly corresponds to TRBD1 (5 bases). The V gene's germline CDR1 is MNHEY and CDR2 SVGAGI. Trimming took 5 bases from V and 3 from J, leaving 14 bases between them. The CDR3 sequence is 14 residues long. CDR3 region: CASSQTDSFYEQYV. The CDR3 coding sequence is TGTGCCAGCAGTCAGACCGACAGCTTCTACGAGCAGTACGTC.

The chain recombines TRBV25-1 with TRBJ2-2; 7 bases match TRBD1. The length of the CDR3 is 16 residues. Per germline, CDR1 MGHDK and CDR2 SYGVNS. The ends lost 3 bases at V and 0 bases at J; junction bases unmatched: 4. The DNA of the CDR3 is TGTGCCAGCAGTGACGCGACAGGGCCGAACACCGGGGAGCTGTTTTTT. Translation: CASSDATGPNTGELFF.

The sample holds one count of this clone. The chain employs TRBV6-1 and TRBJ2-7, with 10 bases fitting TRBD1. Germline CDR1 reads MNHNS; CDR2 reads SASEGT. V was clipped by 4 bases and J by 4 bases; unmatched bases: 7. CDR3 length: 15 amino acids. For the CDR3, the DNA is TGTGCCAGCAGTGGCCCGGACAGGGGGATATACGAGCAGTACTTC. This translates into CASSGPDRGIYEQYF.

V and J are TRBV6-5 and TRBJ1-2, with D unclear. Trimming left V 0 bases short and J 2 bases short, with 10 bases between. The CDR3 loop spans 15 amino acids. The germline V gene has CDR1 MNHEY and CDR2 SVGAGI. CDR3 DNA sequence: TGTGCCAGCAGTTACTCATGGCAGAAGAACTATGGCTACACCTTC. This gives the protein CASSYSWQKNYGYTF.

The genes are TRBV29-1 and TRBJ1-1; D perhaps matches TRBD1 (6 bases). Between the trimmed V and J ends, which lost 4 bases and 1 base, there was a span of 13 bases. There are 14 residues in the CDR3. The germline V gene encodes CDR1 SQVTM and CDR2 ANQGSEA. The CDR3 coding sequence is TGCAGCGTTGTGGGGGGGGCGCGGAACACTGAAGCTTTCTTT. Its protein is CSVVGGARNTEAFF.

The CDR3 DNA reads TGCGCCAGCAGCCAATCAGGACTAGCGGGAGGCGAGCAGTACTTC. This gives the protein CASSQSGLAGGEQYF. The chain couples TRBV4-1 to TRBJ2-7, with 14 bases lining up with TRBD2. V lost 2 bases, J lost 6 bases, and 3 bases stayed unmatched. The CDR3 loop spans 15 amino acids. The germline CDR1 and CDR2 sequences are MGHRA and YSYEKL.

The V and J genes are TRBV7-6 and TRBJ2-1; possible D gene TRBD1, 6 bases. Germline lookup yields CDR1 SGHVS and CDR2 FNYEAQ. V gave up 7 bases and J gave up 6 bases, with 10 bases separating them. The CDR3 totals 12 residues. In nucleotides, the CDR3 is TGTGCCAGCACCACGACAGGCAATGAGCAGTTCTTC. As protein: CASTTTGNEQFF. Complete variable domain (other parts from reference TRBV7-6 and TRBJ2-1): GAGVSQSPRYKVTKRGQDVALRCDPISGHVSLYWYRQALGQGPEFLTYFNYEAQQDKSGLPNDRFSAERPEGSISTLTIQRTEQRDSAMYRCASTTTGNEQFFGPGTRLTVL.

The CDR3 DNA reads TGTGCCAGCGCCGAGACAGATACGCAGTATTTT. This sequence encodes CASAETDTQYF. The chain has TRBV13 and TRBJ2-3; D is undetermined. The CDR3 length is 11 residues. V lost 8 bases, J lost 3 bases, and 6 bases lay in between. In germline, CDR1 is PRHDT, CDR2 FYEKMQ (reference sequence).

The chain joins TRBV18 to TRBJ2-7, with TRBD2 matching over 7 bases. This CDR3 has 15 residues. Unmatched junction bases numbered 8, after V lost 6 bases and J lost 0 bases. CDR1 and CDR2 (germline): KGHSH, LQKENI. The CDR3 here is CASSLAAGSSYEQYV. CDR3 coding DNA: TGTGCCAGCTCCCTAGCGGCGGGGAGCTCCTACGAGCAGTACGTC.

The chain couples TRBV4-1 to TRBJ1-4, with no clear D. Germline V gives CDR1 MGHRA, CDR2 YSYEKL. Trimming left V 6 bases short and J 5 bases short, with 7 bases between. The CDR3 contains 12 residues. CDR3 amino acids: CASSRINEKLFF. The CDR3 bases are TGCGCCAGCAGTCGTATCAATGAAAAACTGTTTTTT.

A note on this clone: Sequence at one end of the junction differs from germline and may be a read error. The chain carries TRBV4-2 and TRBJ2-1; the match to TRBD2 covers 7 bases. This CDR3 region has 15 residues. Looked up from germline, CDR1 is LGHNA and CDR2 is YNFKEQ. The CDR3: CASSQDVGGPNGQFF. In DNA, the CDR3 is TGTGCCAGCAGCCAAGATGTGGGAGGGCCGAATGGGCAGTTCTTC.

CDR3 amino acids: CASSISTTRFYEQYF. In DNA, the CDR3 is TGTGCCAGTAGTATTTCGACTACCCGATTCTACGAGCAGTACTTC. The rearrangement joins TRBV19 to TRBJ2-7; possibly TRBD2 for D (5 bases). The germline V gene has CDR1 LNHDA and CDR2 SQIVND (reference sequence). With 3 bases removed from V and 3 bases from J, the gap between germline ends came to 15 bases. The CDR3 contains 15 residues.

The chain is built from TRBV5-1 and TRBJ2-5; TRBD2 matches 13 bases. Germline values: CDR1 SGHRS, CDR2 YFSETQ. The length of the CDR3 is 14 residues. The trim removed 4 bases at V and 10 bases at J, leaving 7 bases unmatched. The CDR3 DNA reads TGCGCCAGCAGCGGGGGGACTAGCGGGGTAATCCAGTACTTC. Translation: CASSGGTSGVIQYF.